This T cell receptor beta chain originates from a study of cytomegalovirus exposure and HLA in healthy donors. PCR used 60 Vbeta primers and 13 Jbeta primers. TCRdb's table, derived via immunoSEQ multiplex PCR, lists solely in-frame clones and lacks some. In the table there are about 140,000 clones, approximately 80% of which are singletons. General study results and limits: In an earlier analysis, most TCR beta V segments were productive about 90% or about 30% of the time. Some V segments could not be told apart, so they were left out, TRBV6-2 and TRBV6-3 among them.

Only a few counts were recorded for this clone. Its antigen is currently unknown. This CDR3 has 11 residues. The V gene lost 1 base and the J gene lost 11 bases, with 11 bases spanning the gap. The V gene's germline CDR1 is GTSNPN and CDR2 SVGIG (reference sequence). The TCR originated in a male donor in good health and CMV-seronegative. The specimen sequenced was PBMCs. The chain links TRBV30 to TRBJ1-1; D unresolved. The CDR3 bases are TGTGCCTGGAGTGAAGCCGCACGGGCTTTCTTT. It encodes CAWSEAARAFF.